Listed below are T cell receptor beta chains from one sample, sequenced in a study of T cells in Graves' hyperthyroidism and ophthalmopathy. TCRdb reprocessed the multiplex PCR reads with MiXCR, giving one entry per CDR3 protein. The sample includes under 350,000 distinct CDR3 sequences, about 17% of them seen just once. Specimen: blood. Source of these receptors: a woman aged 55-69 years with Graves' ophthalmopathy. The CDR3 runs from the conserved cysteine through the conserved F or W. D genes are given only for firm matches. Size tells how often a clone was seen (once, few, many) or the class of an expanded clone, and some rows leave it out.

abundance: few
v_gene: TRBV7-9
d_gene: TRBD2
j_gene: TRBJ2-2
CDR3aa: CASSPGTSGFTGELFF
CDR3nt: TGTGCCAGCAGCCCCGGGACTAGCGGATTCACCGGGGAGCTGTTTTTT

abundance: few
v_gene: TRBV7-2
d_gene: -
j_gene: TRBJ1-5
CDR3aa: CASSLASNQPQHF
CDR3nt: TGTGCCAGCAGCTTAGCTAGCAATCAGCCCCAGCATTTT

abundance: -
v_gene: TRBV6-2/TRBV6-3
d_gene: -
j_gene: TRBJ2-7
CDR3aa: CASSYSGAGSSYEQYF
CDR3nt: TGTGCCAGCAGTTACTCGGGTGCAGGGAGTTCCTACGAGCAGTACTTC

abundance: -
v_gene: TRBV6-2/TRBV6-3
d_gene: -
j_gene: TRBJ1-3
CDR3aa: CASSYSDTWNTIYF
CDR3nt: TGTGCCAGCAGTTACTCCGATACCTGGAACACCATATATTTT

abundance: -
v_gene: TRBV29-1
d_gene: TRBD2
j_gene: TRBJ2-7
CDR3aa: CSILAGAYEQYF
CDR3nt: TGCAGCATCTTAGCGGGGGCCTACGAGCAGTACTTC

abundance: many
v_gene: TRBV7-2
d_gene: -
j_gene: TRBJ1-5
CDR3aa: CASSLGFPGREPQHF
CDR3nt: TGTGCCAGCAGCTTAGGTTTCCCAGGGCGAGAGCCCCAGCATTTT

abundance: -
v_gene: TRBV7-8
d_gene: TRBD2
j_gene: TRBJ2-5
CDR3aa: CASSQGGRLAGEGETQYF
CDR3nt: TGTGCCAGCAGCCAAGGCGGTCGGCTAGCGGGAGAGGGTGAGACCCAGTACTTC

abundance: -
v_gene: TRBV12-3/TRBV12-4
d_gene: -
j_gene: TRBJ2-7
CDR3aa: CASSLREYQIDEQYF
CDR3nt: TGTGCCAGCAGTTTGAGGGAATATCAAATAGACGAGCAGTACTTC

abundance: -
v_gene: TRBV6-1
d_gene: -
j_gene: TRBJ1-4
CDR3aa: CASSLHGTSNEKLFF
CDR3nt: TGTGCCAGCAGCCTACACGGGACCTCTAATGAAAAACTGTTTTTT

abundance: few
v_gene: TRBV12-5
d_gene: -
j_gene: TRBJ1-5
CDR3aa: CASLLTGSNQPQHF
CDR3nt: TGTGCTAGTCTACTCACGGGAAGCAATCAGCCCCAGCATTTT

abundance: few
v_gene: TRBV4-1
d_gene: -
j_gene: TRBJ1-1
CDR3aa: CASSLIGAYEAFF
CDR3nt: TGCGCCAGCAGCCTGATTGGGGCCTACGAAGCTTTCTTT

abundance: -
v_gene: TRBV7-2
d_gene: TRBD1
j_gene: TRBJ1-6
CDR3aa: CASRNRDREYNSPLHF
CDR3nt: TGTGCCAGCAGAAACCGGGACAGAGAATATAATTCACCCCTCCACTTT

abundance: many
v_gene: TRBV28
d_gene: -
j_gene: TRBJ1-6
CDR3aa: CASSLPGDRSPLHF
CDR3nt: TGTGCCAGCAGTTTGCCAGGGGATAGGTCACCCCTCCACTTT

abundance: many
v_gene: TRBV7-2
d_gene: TRBD2
j_gene: TRBJ2-5
CDR3aa: CASRRTSGNQETQYF
CDR3nt: TGTGCCAGCAGAAGGACTAGCGGGAACCAAGAGACCCAGTACTTC

abundance: many
v_gene: TRBV12-3/TRBV12-4
d_gene: -
j_gene: TRBJ1-2
CDR3aa: CASSYVNPGPSLYGYTF
CDR3nt: TGTGCCAGCAGTTATGTTAATCCAGGCCCCTCCCTATATGGCTACACCTTC

abundance: many
v_gene: TRBV11-2
d_gene: -
j_gene: TRBJ1-2
CDR3aa: CASSLDPGIVFGYTF
CDR3nt: TGTGCCAGCAGCTTAGACCCAGGAATAGTATTCGGCTACACCTTC

abundance: many
v_gene: TRBV7-2
d_gene: TRBD1
j_gene: TRBJ1-5
CDR3aa: CASSSTGGPGQPQHF
CDR3nt: TGTGCCAGCAGCTCAACAGGGGGCCCGGGTCAGCCCCAGCATTTT

abundance: many
v_gene: TRBV2
d_gene: TRBD2
j_gene: TRBJ2-7
CDR3aa: CASELADEQYF
CDR3nt: TGTGCCAGCGAACTAGCGGACGAGCAGTACTTC

abundance: -
v_gene: TRBV9
d_gene: -
j_gene: TRBJ2-5
CDR3aa: CASSVGTLEDAGETQYF
CDR3nt: TGTGCCAGCAGCGTAGGGACACTCGAAGACGCGGGAGAGACCCAGTACTTC